The rows below give T cell receptor beta chains drawn from one sample of a study of identical twins. MiXCR, run by TCRdb on the 5' RACE reads, gives a single entry per CDR3 protein. The data show some 760,000 distinct CDR3 sequences, with about 20% seen just once and around 13% held by the top ten. Separately, the same data were catalogued under a study of T cells expressing NK-cell markers.

Source material: PBMCs. These receptors were taken from a woman aged 18-29 years in good health. The CDR3 runs from the conserved cysteine through the conserved F or W. A D gene is named only where the DNA matches it firmly. The size of a clone is reported for some rows only, either as once, few or many, or as a class for expanded clones.

CDR3 DNA	CDR3 protein	D gene	J gene	clone size	CDR3 length	V gene
TGTGCCAGCAGTTTATGGGCAGGGAATAATTCACCCCTCCACTTT	CASSLWAGNNSPLHF	.	TRBJ1-6	.	15	TRBV12-3/TRBV12-4
TGCGCCAGCAGCCAAATTATCAGGGGAGCCACTGAAGCTTTCTTT	CASSQIIRGATEAFF	.	TRBJ1-1	.	15	TRBV4-3
TGTGCCAGCTCACCTCCGAGGACCGGACCCTACGAGCAGTACTTC	CASSPPRTGPYEQYF	.	TRBJ2-7	.	15	TRBV18
TGTGCCAGCTCACCACCTTTAGGACTGACGTATACGCAGTATTTT	CASSPPLGLTYTQYF	.	TRBJ2-3	.	15	TRBV18
TGCGCCAGCAGCTTGCCGGGGGAGAATGGCTACACCTTC	CASSLPGENGYTF	.	TRBJ1-2	few	13	TRBV5-1
TGTGCCAGCAGTTTACATAAGAACACCGGGGAGCTGTTTTTT	CASSLHKNTGELFF	.	TRBJ2-2	many	14	TRBV12-3/TRBV12-4
TGTGCCAGCAGCCCCGGGGGGGATCCGAACACCGGGGAGCTGTTTTTT	CASSPGGDPNTGELFF	TRBD2	TRBJ2-2	.	16	TRBV11-3
TGTGCCAGCAGCATATCGGGGACCGTAGAGACCCAGTACTTC	CASSISGTVETQYF	.	TRBJ2-5	few	14	TRBV5-6
TGTGCCAGCAGCCTCCAGGACAGGGGGGTGACTGAAGCTTTCTTT	CASSLQDRGVTEAFF	TRBD1	TRBJ1-1	.	15	TRBV3-1
TGTGCCAGCAGCTCCACCTCCCGGAGTTCCTACGAGCAGTACTTC	CASSSTSRSSYEQYF	.	TRBJ2-7	.	15	TRBV5-5
TGTGCCAGCAGCTTAGGGAGGGCGGCTGAGCAGTTCTTC	CASSLGRAAEQFF	.	TRBJ2-1	.	13	TRBV11-2
TGTGCCAGCAGCTTCGGGCGGATCTCTGGGGCCAACGTCCTGACTTTC	CASSFGRISGANVLTF	.	TRBJ2-6	.	16	TRBV7-2
TGTGCCAGCAGTTTAAACTTAATCACCGGGGGCAATCAGCCCCAGCATTTT	CASSLNLITGGNQPQHF	.	TRBJ1-5	.	17	TRBV12-3/TRBV12-4
TGTGCCAGCAGCCTGGGGGATTATAGCAATCAGCCCCAGCATTTT	CASSLGDYSNQPQHF	.	TRBJ1-5	.	15	TRBV7-2
TGTGCCAGCAGCTTAGCTCCCCTCGCGGGCATGAACACTGAAGCTTTCTTT	CASSLAPLAGMNTEAFF	.	TRBJ1-1	.	17	TRBV7-9
TGCAGTGCTAGAGAATCCGGGACTAGCGGCCCCAATGAGCAGTTCTTC	CSARESGTSGPNEQFF	TRBD2	TRBJ2-1	few	16	TRBV20-1
TGTGCCAGCAGCCCGCCGACAGGGACCGGGGAGCTGTTTTTT	CASSPPTGTGELFF	TRBD1	TRBJ2-2	many	14	TRBV7-9
TGCGCCAGCAGCTTGGGATTTCAATCAGCCTATGGCTACACCTTC	CASSLGFQSAYGYTF	.	TRBJ1-2	.	15	TRBV5-1
TGCGCCAGCAGCCGAGGCGGACAGAGCGCCAACGAGCAGTACTTC	CASSRGGQSANEQYF	.	TRBJ2-7	.	15	TRBV5-1
TGTGCCAGCAGCCCTTTTCGACGGGCCGGGAATGCAGATACGCAGTATTTT	CASSPFRRAGNADTQYF	.	TRBJ2-3	.	17	TRBV7-2
TGTGCCAGCAGCTATAGCGGGGATACCTACGAGCAGTACTTC	CASSYSGDTYEQYF	TRBD2	TRBJ2-7	.	14	TRBV7-6
TGTGCCAGCAGCTTGGGGGTGGCCGGGGAGCTGTTTTTT	CASSLGVAGELFF	.	TRBJ2-2	many	13	TRBV6-5
TGTGCCAGCAGTTACTCTGATAGAATGAACACTGAAGCTTTCTTT	CASSYSDRMNTEAFF	.	TRBJ1-1	few	15	TRBV6-5
TGCAGTGTCCGGGCGAATAATGAAAAACTGTTTTTT	CSVRANNEKLFF	.	TRBJ1-4	few	12	TRBV20-1
TGCAGCGTGCGGGAGGGCGGTGGACCCCAGCATTTT	CSVREGGGPQHF	.	TRBJ1-5	.	12	TRBV29-1
TGTGCCATCAGTCCCACTAGAGACGAGCAGTACTTC	CAISPTRDEQYF	.	TRBJ2-7	.	12	TRBV10-3
TGCGCCAGCAGCCAAGATTCTAGCGGTAGCACAGATACGCAGTATTTT	CASSQDSSGSTDTQYF	TRBD2	TRBJ2-3	.	16	TRBV4-3
TGCAGTGCTAGTATCACTGGGGCAGGGCTCGGCTACACCTTC	CSASITGAGLGYTF	.	TRBJ1-2	few	14	TRBV20-1
TGTGCCAGCAGCGCCGGAGCTTCTAGCTCCTACGAGCAGTACTTC	CASSAGASSSYEQYF	.	TRBJ2-7	.	15	TRBV7-9
TGTGCCAGCAGCCTTCATTCCTACAATGAGCAGTTCTTC	CASSLHSYNEQFF	.	TRBJ2-1	.	13	TRBV11-2
TGCAGTGCTAGGCCAGGGCAGGGCGGGGAGCTGTTTTTT	CSARPGQGGELFF	.	TRBJ2-2	few	13	TRBV20-1
TGTGCCAGCAGCTTTCCTTCGACCCGCCGGGACACTGAAGCTTTCTTT	CASSFPSTRRDTEAFF	.	TRBJ1-1	few	16	TRBV7-9
TGTGCCACCAGTGATCCGAAGACAGGGTCGGGCACAGATACGCAGTATTTT	CATSDPKTGSGTDTQYF	TRBD1	TRBJ2-3	many	17	TRBV24-1
TGTGCCAGCAGCTTACGTCTAGCGAGCAATGAGCAGTTCTTC	CASSLRLASNEQFF	.	TRBJ2-1	.	14	TRBV7-7
TGTGCCAGCGGGCGCTTGGAGAGGAATCAGCCCCAGCATTTT	CASGRLERNQPQHF	.	TRBJ1-5	few	14	TRBV7-3
TGCAGTGCCCGAGGGAAGGGCGGCGCTTTCTTT	CSARGKGGAFF	.	TRBJ1-1	few	11	TRBV20-1
TGCAGCGTTGAAGAGGGGACAGCCTACGAGCAGTACTTC	CSVEEGTAYEQYF	TRBD1	TRBJ2-7	few	13	TRBV29-1
TGTGCCAGCGGGCGGGGGGCAGTCCGGGACACTGAAGCTTTCTTT	CASGRGAVRDTEAFF	.	TRBJ1-1	few	15	TRBV6-1
TGCAGTGCTAGAGATCCTAGCGGGGGGGCCTATGAGCAGTTCTTC	CSARDPSGGAYEQFF	TRBD2	TRBJ2-1	few	15	TRBV20-1
TGCGCCAGCAGCCCCCCAGGCTCGCTTGTTATGAACACTGAAGCTTTCTTT	CASSPPGSLVMNTEAFF	.	TRBJ1-1	.	17	TRBV5-1
TGCAGTGCTAGAGATCGCGCTAGCGGGAGGATTTCAGATACGCAGTATTTT	CSARDRASGRISDTQYF	TRBD2	TRBJ2-3	.	17	TRBV20-1
TGCGCCAGCAGTGAAACTAGCGGGCAGGTTTCGAGGGAGCTGTTTTTT	CASSETSGQVSRELFF	TRBD2	TRBJ2-2	.	16	TRBV10-1
TGCGCCAGCAGCCAAGGAGTGGGTCGGCGGCCTGAGCAGTTCTTC	CASSQGVGRRPEQFF	.	TRBJ2-1	.	15	TRBV4-1
TGTGCCAGCAGCTTAGTACCGGGGAGTGCAGATACGCAGTATTTT	CASSLVPGSADTQYF	.	TRBJ2-3	.	15	TRBV7-9
TGCGCCAGCAGCTTAGAGAGCTCCTACAATGAGCAGTTCTTC	CASSLESSYNEQFF	.	TRBJ2-1	many	14	TRBV5-1
TGCAGTGCTAGCGGACTAGAGAACTACGAGCAGTACTTC	CSASGLENYEQYF	TRBD2	TRBJ2-7	.	13	TRBV20-1
TGTGCCAGCAGCCTAGCCAGGGGACTAGCTAACTATGGCTACACCTTC	CASSLARGLANYGYTF	.	TRBJ1-2	many	16	TRBV13
TGTGCCTCCAGGGAGGCAGATACGCAGTATTTT	CASREADTQYF	.	TRBJ2-3	.	11	TRBV7-2
TGTGCCAGCAGCTCCCCAACGGGGTTTACCGATGAGCAGTTCTTC	CASSSPTGFTDEQFF	.	TRBJ2-1	.	15	TRBV7-2
TGTGCCAGCAGCCACGACGGGACCCAGTACTTC	CASSHDGTQYF	.	TRBJ2-5	few	11	TRBV9
TGCGCCAGCAGCCCAGGGGCGATACAAGAGACCCAGTACTTC	CASSPGAIQETQYF	.	TRBJ2-5	.	14	TRBV5-1
TGTGCCAGCAGCCAAGAAAGGACGGGTTATGGCTACACCTTC	CASSQERTGYGYTF	.	TRBJ1-2	.	14	TRBV4-2
TGCAGTGCTAGAGGGGGGGGGCCTAATCAGCCCCAGCATTTT	CSARGGGPNQPQHF	.	TRBJ1-5	many	14	TRBV20-1
TGCAGTGCTCGCAGGGCAGTGAGTCAGCCCCAGCATTTT	CSARRAVSQPQHF	.	TRBJ1-5	once	13	TRBV20-1
TGTGCCAGCAGCCACGGACTGACGTACGAGCAGTACTTC	CASSHGLTYEQYF	.	TRBJ2-7	.	13	TRBV7-2
TGCACCCCTCTAGCTCTCAGTTACAATGAGCAGTTCTTC	CTPLALSYNEQFF	.	TRBJ2-1	.	13	TRBV20-1
TGTGCCAGCTCTTTGGGCGGTTCCATCACAGATACGCAGTATTTT	CASSLGGSITDTQYF	.	TRBJ2-3	.	15	TRBV18
TGTGCCAGCAGTGTAGGCACTGTGTCAAACAACTATGGCTACACCTTC	CASSVGTVSNNYGYTF	.	TRBJ1-2	.	16	TRBV2
TGTGCTAGTGGTTTGGAAAACAGGGGGCGAAGTACTGAAGCTTTCTTT	CASGLENRGRSTEAFF	TRBD1	TRBJ1-1	few	16	TRBV12-5